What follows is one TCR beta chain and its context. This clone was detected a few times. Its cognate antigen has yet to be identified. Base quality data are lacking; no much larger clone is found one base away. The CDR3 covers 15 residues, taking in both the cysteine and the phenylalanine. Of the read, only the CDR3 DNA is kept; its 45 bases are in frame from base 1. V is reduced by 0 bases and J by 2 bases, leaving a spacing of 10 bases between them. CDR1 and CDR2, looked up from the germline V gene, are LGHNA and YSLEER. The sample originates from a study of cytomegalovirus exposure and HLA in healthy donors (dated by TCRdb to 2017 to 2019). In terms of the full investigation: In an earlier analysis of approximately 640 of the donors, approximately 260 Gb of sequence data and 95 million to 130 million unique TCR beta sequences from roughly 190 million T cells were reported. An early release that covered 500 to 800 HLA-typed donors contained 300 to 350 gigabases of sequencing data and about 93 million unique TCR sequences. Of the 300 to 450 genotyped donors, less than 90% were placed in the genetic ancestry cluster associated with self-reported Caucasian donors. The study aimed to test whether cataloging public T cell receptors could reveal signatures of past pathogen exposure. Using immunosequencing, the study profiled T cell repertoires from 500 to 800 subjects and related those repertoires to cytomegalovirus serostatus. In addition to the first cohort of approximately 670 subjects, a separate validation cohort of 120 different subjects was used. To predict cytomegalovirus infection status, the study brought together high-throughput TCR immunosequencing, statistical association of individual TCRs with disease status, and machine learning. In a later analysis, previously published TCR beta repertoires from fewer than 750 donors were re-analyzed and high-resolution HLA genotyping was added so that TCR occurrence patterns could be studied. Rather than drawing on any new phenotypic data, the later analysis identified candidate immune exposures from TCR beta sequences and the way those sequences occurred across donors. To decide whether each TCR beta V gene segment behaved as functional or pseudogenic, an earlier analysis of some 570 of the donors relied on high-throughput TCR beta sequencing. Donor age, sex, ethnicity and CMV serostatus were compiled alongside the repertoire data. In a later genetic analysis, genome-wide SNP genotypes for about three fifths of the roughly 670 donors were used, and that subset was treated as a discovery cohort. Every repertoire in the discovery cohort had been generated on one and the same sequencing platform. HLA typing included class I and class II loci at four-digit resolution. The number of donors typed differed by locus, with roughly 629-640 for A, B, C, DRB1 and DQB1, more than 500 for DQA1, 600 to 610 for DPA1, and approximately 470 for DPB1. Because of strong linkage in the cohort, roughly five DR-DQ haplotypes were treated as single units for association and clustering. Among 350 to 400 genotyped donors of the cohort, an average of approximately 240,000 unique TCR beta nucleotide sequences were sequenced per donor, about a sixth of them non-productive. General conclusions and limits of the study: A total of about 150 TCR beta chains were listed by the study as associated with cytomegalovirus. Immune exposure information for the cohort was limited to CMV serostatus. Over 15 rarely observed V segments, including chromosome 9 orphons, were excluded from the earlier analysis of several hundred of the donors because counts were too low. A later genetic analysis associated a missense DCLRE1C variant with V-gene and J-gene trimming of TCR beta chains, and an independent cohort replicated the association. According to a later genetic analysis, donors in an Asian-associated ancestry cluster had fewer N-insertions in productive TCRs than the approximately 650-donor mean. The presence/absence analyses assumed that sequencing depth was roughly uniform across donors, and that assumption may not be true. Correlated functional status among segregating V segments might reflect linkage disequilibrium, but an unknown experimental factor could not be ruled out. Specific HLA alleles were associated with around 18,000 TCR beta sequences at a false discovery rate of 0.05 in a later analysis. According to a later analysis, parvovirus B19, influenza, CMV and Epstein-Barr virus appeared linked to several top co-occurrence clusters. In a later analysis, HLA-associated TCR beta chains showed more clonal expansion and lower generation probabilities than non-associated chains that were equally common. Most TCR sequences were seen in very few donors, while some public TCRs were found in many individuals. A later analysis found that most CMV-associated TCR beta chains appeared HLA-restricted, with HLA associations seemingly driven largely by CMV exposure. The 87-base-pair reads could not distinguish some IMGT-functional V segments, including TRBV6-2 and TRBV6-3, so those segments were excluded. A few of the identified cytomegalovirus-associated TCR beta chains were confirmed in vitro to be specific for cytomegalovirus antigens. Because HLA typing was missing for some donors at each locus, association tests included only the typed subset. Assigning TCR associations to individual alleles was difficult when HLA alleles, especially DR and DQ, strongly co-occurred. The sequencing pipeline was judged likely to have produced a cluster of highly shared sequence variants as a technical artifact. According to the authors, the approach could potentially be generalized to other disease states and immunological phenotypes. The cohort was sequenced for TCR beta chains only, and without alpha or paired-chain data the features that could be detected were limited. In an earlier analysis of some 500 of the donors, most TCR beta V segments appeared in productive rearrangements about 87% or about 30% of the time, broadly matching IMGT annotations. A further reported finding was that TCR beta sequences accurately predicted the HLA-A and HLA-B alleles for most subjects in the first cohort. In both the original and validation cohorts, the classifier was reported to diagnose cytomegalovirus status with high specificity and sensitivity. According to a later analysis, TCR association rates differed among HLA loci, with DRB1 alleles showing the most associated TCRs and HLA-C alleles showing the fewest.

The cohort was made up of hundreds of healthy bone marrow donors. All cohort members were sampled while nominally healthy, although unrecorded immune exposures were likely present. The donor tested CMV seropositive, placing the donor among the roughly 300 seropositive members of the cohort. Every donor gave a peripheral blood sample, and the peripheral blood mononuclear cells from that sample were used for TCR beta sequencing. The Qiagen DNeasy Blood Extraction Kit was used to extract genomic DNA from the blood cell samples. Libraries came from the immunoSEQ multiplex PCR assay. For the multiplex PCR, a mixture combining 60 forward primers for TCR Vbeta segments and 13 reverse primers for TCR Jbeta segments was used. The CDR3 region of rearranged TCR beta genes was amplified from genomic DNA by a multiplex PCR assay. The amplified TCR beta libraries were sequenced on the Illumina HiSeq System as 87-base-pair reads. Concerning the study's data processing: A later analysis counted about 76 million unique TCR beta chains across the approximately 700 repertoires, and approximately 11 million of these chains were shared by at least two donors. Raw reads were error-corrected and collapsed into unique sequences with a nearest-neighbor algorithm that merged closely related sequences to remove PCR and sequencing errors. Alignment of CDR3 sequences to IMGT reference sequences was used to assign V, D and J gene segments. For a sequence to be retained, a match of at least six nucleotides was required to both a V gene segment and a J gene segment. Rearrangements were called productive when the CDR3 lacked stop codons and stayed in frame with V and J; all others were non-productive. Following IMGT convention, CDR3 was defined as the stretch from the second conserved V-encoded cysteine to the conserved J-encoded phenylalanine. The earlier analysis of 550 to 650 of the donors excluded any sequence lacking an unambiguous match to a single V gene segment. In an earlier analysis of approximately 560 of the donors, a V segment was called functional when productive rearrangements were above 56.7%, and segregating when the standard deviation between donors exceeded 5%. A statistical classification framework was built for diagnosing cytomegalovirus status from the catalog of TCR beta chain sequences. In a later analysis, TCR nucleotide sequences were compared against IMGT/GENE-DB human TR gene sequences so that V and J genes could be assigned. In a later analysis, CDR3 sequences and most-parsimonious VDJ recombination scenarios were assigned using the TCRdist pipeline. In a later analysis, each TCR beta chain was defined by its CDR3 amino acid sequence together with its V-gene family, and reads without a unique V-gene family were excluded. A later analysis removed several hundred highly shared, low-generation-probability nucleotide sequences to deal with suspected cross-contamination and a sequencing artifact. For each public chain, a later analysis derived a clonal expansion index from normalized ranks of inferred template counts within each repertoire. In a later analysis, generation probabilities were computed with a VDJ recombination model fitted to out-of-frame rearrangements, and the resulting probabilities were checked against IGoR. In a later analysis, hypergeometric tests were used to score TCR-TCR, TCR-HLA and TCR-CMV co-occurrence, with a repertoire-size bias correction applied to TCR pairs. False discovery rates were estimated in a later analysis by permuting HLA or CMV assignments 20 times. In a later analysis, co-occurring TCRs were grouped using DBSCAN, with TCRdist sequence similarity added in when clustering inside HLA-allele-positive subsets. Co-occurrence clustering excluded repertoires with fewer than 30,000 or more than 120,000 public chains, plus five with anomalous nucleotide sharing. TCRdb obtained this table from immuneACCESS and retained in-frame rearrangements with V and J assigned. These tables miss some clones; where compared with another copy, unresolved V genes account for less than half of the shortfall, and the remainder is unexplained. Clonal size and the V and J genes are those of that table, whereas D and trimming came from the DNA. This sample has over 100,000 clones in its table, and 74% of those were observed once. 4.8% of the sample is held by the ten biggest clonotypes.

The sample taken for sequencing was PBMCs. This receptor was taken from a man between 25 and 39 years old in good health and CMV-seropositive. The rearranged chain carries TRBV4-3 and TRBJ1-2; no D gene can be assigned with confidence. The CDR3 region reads CASSQDLGLNYGYTF. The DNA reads TGCGCCAGCAGCCAAGATCTCGGTTTGAACTATGGCTACACCTTC.